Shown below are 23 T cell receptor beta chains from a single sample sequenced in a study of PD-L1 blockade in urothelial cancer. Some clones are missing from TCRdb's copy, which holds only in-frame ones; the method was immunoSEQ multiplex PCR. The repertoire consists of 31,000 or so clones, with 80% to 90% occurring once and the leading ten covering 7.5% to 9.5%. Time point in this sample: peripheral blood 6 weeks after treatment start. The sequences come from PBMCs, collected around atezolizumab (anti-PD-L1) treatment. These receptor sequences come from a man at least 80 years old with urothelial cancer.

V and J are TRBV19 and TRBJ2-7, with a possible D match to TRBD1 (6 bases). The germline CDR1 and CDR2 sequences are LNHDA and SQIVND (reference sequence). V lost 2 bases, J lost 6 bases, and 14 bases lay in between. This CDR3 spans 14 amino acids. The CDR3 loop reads CASSIQGHGSEQYF. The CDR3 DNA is TGTGCCAGTAGTATACAGGGGCATGGCTCCGAGCAGTACTTC. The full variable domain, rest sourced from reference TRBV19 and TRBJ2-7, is DGGITQSPKYLFRKEGQNVTLSCEQNLNHDAMYWYRQDPGQGLRLIYYSQIVNDFQKGDIAEGYSVSREKKESFPLTVTSAQKNPTAFYLCASSIQGHGSEQYFGPGTRLTVT.

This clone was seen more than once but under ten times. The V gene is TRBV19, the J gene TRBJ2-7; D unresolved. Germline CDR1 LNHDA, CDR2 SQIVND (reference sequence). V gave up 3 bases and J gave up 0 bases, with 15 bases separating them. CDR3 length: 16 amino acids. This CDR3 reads CASSIAGSPYSYEQYF. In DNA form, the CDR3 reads TGTGCCAGTAGTATTGCCGGGTCACCGTACTCCTACGAGCAGTACTTC.

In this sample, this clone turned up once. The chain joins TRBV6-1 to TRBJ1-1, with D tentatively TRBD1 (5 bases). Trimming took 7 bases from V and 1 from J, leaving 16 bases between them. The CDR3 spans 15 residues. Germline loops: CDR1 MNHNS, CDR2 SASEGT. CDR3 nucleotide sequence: TGTGCCAGCAACGATCCTGGGGGGGGGAACACTGAAGCTTTCTTT. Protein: CASNDPGGGNTEAFF.

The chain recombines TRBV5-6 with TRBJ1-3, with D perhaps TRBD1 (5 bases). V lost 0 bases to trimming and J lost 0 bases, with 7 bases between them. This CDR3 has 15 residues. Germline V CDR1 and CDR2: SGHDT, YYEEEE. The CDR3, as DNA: TGTGCCAGCAGCTTGGCAGGGATCTCTGGAAACACCATATATTTT. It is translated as CASSLAGISGNTIYF.

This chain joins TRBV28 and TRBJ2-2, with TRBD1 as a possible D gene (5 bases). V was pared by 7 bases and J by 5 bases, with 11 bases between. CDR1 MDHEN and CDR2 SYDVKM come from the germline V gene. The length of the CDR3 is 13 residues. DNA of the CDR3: TGTGCCAGCATGAAAGGGGTTACCGGGGAGCTGTTTTTT. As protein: CASMKGVTGELFF.

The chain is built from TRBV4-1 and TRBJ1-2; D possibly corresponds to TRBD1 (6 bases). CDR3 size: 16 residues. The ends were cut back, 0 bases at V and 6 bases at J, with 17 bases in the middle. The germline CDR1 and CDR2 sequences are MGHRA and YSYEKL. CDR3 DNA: TGCGCCAGCAGCCAAGAAATTATTGGCAGGGGTAATGGCTACACCTTC. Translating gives CASSQEIIGRGNGYTF.

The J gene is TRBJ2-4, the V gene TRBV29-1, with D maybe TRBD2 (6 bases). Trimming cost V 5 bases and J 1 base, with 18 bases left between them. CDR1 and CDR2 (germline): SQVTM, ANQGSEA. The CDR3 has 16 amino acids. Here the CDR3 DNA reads TGCAGCGTTAGGCGGGACTCCATGGGGGCCAAAAACATTCAGTACTTC. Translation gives CSVRRDSMGAKNIQYF.

In DNA, the CDR3 is TGTGCCATCAGCGAAGGGAGCCAACCTACCTACGAGCAGTACTTC. Protein: CAISEGSQPTYEQYF. The chain has TRBV10-3 and TRBJ2-7; tentatively, D is TRBD2 (5 bases). This CDR3 comprises 15 residues. V was trimmed by 6 bases and J by 2 bases, leaving 17 bases between them. Germline assignment: CDR1 ENHRY and CDR2 SYGVKD.

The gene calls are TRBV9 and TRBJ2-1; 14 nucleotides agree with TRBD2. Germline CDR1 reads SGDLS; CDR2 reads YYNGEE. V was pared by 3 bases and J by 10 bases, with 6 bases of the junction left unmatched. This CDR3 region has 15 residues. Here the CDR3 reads CASSAGTSGSKEQFF. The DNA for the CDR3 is TGTGCCAGCAGCGCGGGGACTAGCGGGAGTAAGGAGCAGTTCTTC.

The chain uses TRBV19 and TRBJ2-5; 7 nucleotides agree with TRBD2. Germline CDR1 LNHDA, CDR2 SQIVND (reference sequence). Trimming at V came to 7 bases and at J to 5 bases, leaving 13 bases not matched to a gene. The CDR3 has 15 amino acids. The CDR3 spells CASKLGGGEYETQYF. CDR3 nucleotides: TGTGCCAGTAAACTCGGGGGAGGGGAGTACGAGACCCAGTACTTC.

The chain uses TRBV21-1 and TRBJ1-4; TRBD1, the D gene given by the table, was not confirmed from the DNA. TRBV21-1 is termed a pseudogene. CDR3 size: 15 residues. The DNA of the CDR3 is TGTGCCAGCAGCAAAGGGGGGACAGGGAATGAAAAACTGTTTTTT. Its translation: CASSKGGTGNEKLFF.

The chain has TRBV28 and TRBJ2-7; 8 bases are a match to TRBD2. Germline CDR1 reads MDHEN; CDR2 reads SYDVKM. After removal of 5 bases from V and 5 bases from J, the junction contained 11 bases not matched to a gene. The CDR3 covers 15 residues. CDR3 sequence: CASSRTSGGRHEQYF. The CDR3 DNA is TGTGCCAGCAGTCGTACTAGCGGAGGCAGGCACGAGCAGTACTTC.

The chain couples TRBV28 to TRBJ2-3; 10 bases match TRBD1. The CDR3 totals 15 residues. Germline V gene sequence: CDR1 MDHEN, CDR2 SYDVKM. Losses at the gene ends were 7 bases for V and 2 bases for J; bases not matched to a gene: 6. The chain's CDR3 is CASNRQGAYTDTQYF. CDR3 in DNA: TGTGCCAGCAACCGACAGGGGGCCTACACAGATACGCAGTATTTT.

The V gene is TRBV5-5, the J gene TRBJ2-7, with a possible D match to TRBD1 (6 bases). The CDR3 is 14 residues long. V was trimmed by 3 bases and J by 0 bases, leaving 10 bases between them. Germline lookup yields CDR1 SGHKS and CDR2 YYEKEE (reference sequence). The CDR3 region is CASSWTESSYEQYF. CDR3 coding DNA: TGTGCCAGCAGCTGGACAGAGAGCTCCTACGAGCAGTACTTC.

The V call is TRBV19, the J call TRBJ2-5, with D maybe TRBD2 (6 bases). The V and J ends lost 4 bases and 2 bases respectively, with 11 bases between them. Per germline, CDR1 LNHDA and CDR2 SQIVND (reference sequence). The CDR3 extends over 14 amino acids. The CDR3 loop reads CASSKAGWQETQYF. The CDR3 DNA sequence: TGTGCCAGTAGTAAGGCGGGATGGCAAGAGACCCAGTACTTC.

DNA for the CDR3: TGTGCCGCAGCAGGGTACTACAATGAGCAGTTCTTC. Its protein product is CAAAGYYNEQFF. The gene calls are TRBV6-6 and TRBJ2-1, with TRBD1 as a possible D gene (5 bases). Germline assignment: CDR1 MNHNY and CDR2 SVGAGI (reference sequence). The CDR3 has 12 residues. Trimming removed 11 bases at V and 3 bases at J, with 11 bases between.

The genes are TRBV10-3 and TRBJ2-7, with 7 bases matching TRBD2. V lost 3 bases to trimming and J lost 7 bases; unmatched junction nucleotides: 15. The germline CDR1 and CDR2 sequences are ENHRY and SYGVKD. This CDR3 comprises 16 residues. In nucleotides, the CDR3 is TGTGCCATCAGTGATGGGTCGACTAGCCCTGAGGGAGAGCAGTACTTC. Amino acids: CAISDGSTSPEGEQYF.

The DNA for the CDR3 is TGCGCCAGCAGCTTGGCCGGTAGCGGGCGAACCTCCTACAATGAGCAGTTCTTC. The encoded protein is CASSLAGSGRTSYNEQFF. The genes are TRBV5-1 and TRBJ2-1, with 7 bases identical to TRBD2. V trimming: 0 bases; J trimming: 0 bases; junction bases outside the gene matches: 9. The CDR3 consists of 18 residues. Germline V gives CDR1 SGHRS, CDR2 YFSETQ. The whole variable domain, filled in from reference TRBV5-1 and TRBJ2-1, reads KAGVTQTPRYLIKTRGQQVTLSCSPISGHRSVSWYQQTPGQGLQFLFEYFSETQRNKGNFPGRFSGRQFSNSRSEMNVSTLELGDSALYLCASSLAGSGRTSYNEQFFGPGTRLTVL.

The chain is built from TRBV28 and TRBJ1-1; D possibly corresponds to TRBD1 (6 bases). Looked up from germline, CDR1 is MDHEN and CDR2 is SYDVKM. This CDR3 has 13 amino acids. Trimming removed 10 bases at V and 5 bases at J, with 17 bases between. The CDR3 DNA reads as TGTGCCACCAACAGGGAAGTGGGTACTGAAGCTTTCTTT. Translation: CATNREVGTEAFF.

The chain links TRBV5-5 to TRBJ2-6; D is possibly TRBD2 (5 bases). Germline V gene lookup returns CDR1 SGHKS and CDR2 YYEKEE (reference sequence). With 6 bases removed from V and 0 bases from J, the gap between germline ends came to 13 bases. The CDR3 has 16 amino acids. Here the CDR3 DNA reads TGTGCCAGCACCCGCGGTGGGAGCTCTGGGGCCAACGTCCTGACTTTC. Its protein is CASTRGGSSGANVLTF.

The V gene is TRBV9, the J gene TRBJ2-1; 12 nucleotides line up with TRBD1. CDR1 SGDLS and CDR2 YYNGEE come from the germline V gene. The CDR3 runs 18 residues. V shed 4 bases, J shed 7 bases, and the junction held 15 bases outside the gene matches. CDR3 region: CASSLRGGQGASFNEQFF. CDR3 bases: TGTGCCAGCAGCCTAAGGGGGGGACAGGGGGCTTCTTTTAATGAGCAGTTCTTC.

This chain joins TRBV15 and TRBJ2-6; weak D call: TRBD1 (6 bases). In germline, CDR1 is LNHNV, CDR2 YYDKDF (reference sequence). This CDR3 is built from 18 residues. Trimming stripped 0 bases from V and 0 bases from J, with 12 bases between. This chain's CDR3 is CATSREIQGSSGANVLTF. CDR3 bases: TGTGCCACCAGCAGAGAAATCCAGGGGAGCTCTGGGGCCAACGTCCTGACTTTC.

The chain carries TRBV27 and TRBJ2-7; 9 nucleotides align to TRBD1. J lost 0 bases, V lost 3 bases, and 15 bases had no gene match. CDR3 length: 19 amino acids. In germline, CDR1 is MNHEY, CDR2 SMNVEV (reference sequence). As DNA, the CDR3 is TGTGCCAGCAGTTTCAGTCGGGACAGGGCCCACAGGAGCTCCTACGAGCAGTACTTC. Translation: CASSFSRDRAHRSSYEQYF.